A single sample gave rise to the 27 T cell receptor beta chains below, sequenced in a study of graft-versus-host responses after intestinal transplantation. Clones were read by immunoSEQ multiplex PCR, and TCRdb kept only the in-frame ones, dropping some. The data contain roughly 14,000 clones, 80% to 90% of them singletons. The material was bone marrow, obtained less than 130 days after intestinal transplantation. The receptor set was obtained from a human patient who received an intestinal transplant, so some T cells may come from the graft donor.

The V call is TRBV7-8, the J call TRBJ1-4; D ambiguous. Trimming stripped 4 bases from V and 0 bases from J, with 9 bases between. The CDR3 loop spans 15 amino acids. Germline V gene data show CDR1 as SGHVS and CDR2 as FQNEAQ. This chain's CDR3 is CASSSDGTTNEKLFF. CDR3 in DNA: TGTGCCAGCAGCTCGGACGGAACAACTAATGAAAAACTGTTTTTT.

This chain connects TRBV7-3 to TRBJ2-7; 8 positions agree with TRBD1. J lost 5 bases, V lost 4 bases, and 10 bases had no gene match. CDR1 is SGHTA, CDR2 FQGTGA, per germline. CDR3 length: 15 amino acids. CDR3 DNA sequence: TGTGCCAGCAGCTCTGGACAGGGTGGTGTTGACGAGCAGTACTTC. Protein sequence: CASSSGQGGVDEQYF.

J is TRBJ2-1 and V is TRBV7-9, with TRBD1 identical over 9 bases. CDR3 length: 15 residues. Trimming took 5 bases from V and 5 from J; bases not matched to a gene: 7. In germline, CDR1 is SEHNR, CDR2 FQNEAQ (reference sequence). CDR3 region: CASSAPGQGDNEQFF. The DNA of the CDR3 is TGTGCCAGCAGCGCCCCGGGACAGGGCGACAATGAGCAGTTCTTC.

V and J are TRBV28 and TRBJ2-1; D not resolved. The CDR3 is 14 amino acids. Germline values: CDR1 MDHEN, CDR2 SYDVKM. Trimming left V 3 bases short and J 4 bases short, with 10 bases between. As DNA, the CDR3 is TGTGCCAGCAGTTTCGAACAGTCATACAATGAGCAGTTCTTC. It specifies CASSFEQSYNEQFF.

CDR3 nucleotide sequence: TGTGCCAGCAGCACCCCTGGCGGGGCGCAGTATTTT. Translation gives CASSTPGGAQYF. V gene TRBV5-6 combines with J gene TRBJ2-3, with D possibly matching TRBD2 (6 bases). The germline V gene encodes CDR1 SGHDT and CDR2 YYEEEE. The CDR3 length is 12 residues. Trimming cost V 4 bases and J 10 bases, with 13 bases left between them. Complete variable domain (other parts from reference TRBV5-6 and TRBJ2-3): DAGVTQSPTHLIKTRGQQVTLRCSPKSGHDTVSWYQQALGQGPQFIFQYYEEEERQRGNFPDRFSGHQFPNYSSELNVNALLLGDSALYLCASSTPGGAQYFGPGTRLTVL.

The chain carries TRBV5-4 and TRBJ2-2; D is ambiguous. The CDR3 covers 14 residues. The V end was cut by 0 bases, the J end by 5 bases, with 8 bases between. In germline, CDR1 is SGHNT, CDR2 YYREEE (reference sequence). The CDR3 DNA reads as TGTGCCAGCAGCTTGGTGACGGATACCGGGGAGCTGTTTTTT. Translating it yields CASSLVTDTGELFF.

The chain combines TRBV7-9 with TRBJ2-6; 9 bases map to TRBD1. The germline gives CDR1 SEHNR, CDR2 FQNEAQ (reference sequence). V trimming: 5 bases; J trimming: 12 bases; junction bases outside the gene matches: 5. The CDR3 is 13 amino acids. The CDR3 protein is CASSEGQGIVLTF. CDR3 nucleotides: TGTGCCAGCAGCGAGGGACAGGGAATCGTCCTGACTTTC.

V usage is TRBV6-1 and J usage is TRBJ2-3, with 8 bases matching TRBD2. V trimming: 7 bases; J trimming: 3 bases; junction bases outside the gene matches: 3. Germline lookup yields CDR1 MNHNS and CDR2 SASEGT. CDR3 size: 13 residues. DNA for the CDR3: TGTGCCAGCACGGGAGGGGAGACAGATACGCAGTATTTT. Translated, it gives CASTGGETDTQYF.

The chain couples TRBV6-1 to TRBJ1-4; 7 bases are a match to TRBD1. CDR1 and CDR2 (germline): MNHNS, SASEGT. The CDR3 extends over 14 amino acids. V was pared by 6 bases and J by 7 bases, with 8 bases of the junction left unmatched. CDR3 sequence (DNA): TGTGCCAGCAGGCCGAGACAGGGCGCTGAAAAACTGTTTTTT. Its translation: CASRPRQGAEKLFF.

This chain joins TRBV11-1 and TRBJ1-2; unclear D gene. The V end was cut by 0 bases, the J end by 4 bases, with 6 bases between. The CDR3 has 13 amino acids. Per the germline V gene, CDR1 is SGHAT and CDR2 is FQDESV (reference sequence). CDR3 DNA sequence: TGTGCCAGCAGCTTAGCAGCTTTCTATGGCTACACCTTC. This codes for CASSLAAFYGYTF.

The chain recombines TRBV19 with TRBJ2-7, with D possibly being TRBD1 or TRBD2 (5 bases each). Germline V gene lookup returns CDR1 LNHDA and CDR2 SQIVND (reference sequence). This CDR3 contains 15 residues. Trimming took off 3 bases at V and 0 bases at J, with 12 bases between the two ends. The CDR3 nucleotides are TGTGCCAGTAGTATTAGCGATGACAGCTCCTACGAGCAGTACTTC. Translated: CASSISDDSSYEQYF.

The CDR3 nucleotides are TGTGCCAGCAGCAAGGTCTCGCGGGGGAAGGGGGTTCGGGAACTCTCTGGGGCCAACGTCCTGACTTTC. As protein: CASSKVSRGKGVRELSGANVLTF. The genes are TRBV21-1 and TRBJ2-6; TRBD2 is the table's D call and was not checked against the DNA. TRBV21-1 is given as a pseudogene. This CDR3 has 23 residues.

This clone showed up just once. The V call is TRBV9, the J call TRBJ1-4; D perhaps matches TRBD1 (6 bases). V was pared by 2 bases and J by 8 bases, with 13 bases between. This CDR3 has 14 residues. Germline V gene data show CDR1 as SGDLS and CDR2 as YYNGEE. CDR3 sequence: CASSVATGQEKLFF. CDR3 nucleotide sequence: TGTGCCAGCAGCGTTGCGACAGGCCAAGAAAAACTGTTTTTT.

Written as DNA, the CDR3 is TGTGCCATCAGTGATCAGGGCGGAATTGAGACCCAGTACTTC. Encoded protein: CAISDQGGIETQYF. The chain employs TRBV10-3 and TRBJ2-5, with D maybe TRBD1 (5 bases). This CDR3 has 14 amino acids. Germline V lookup: CDR1 ENHRY, CDR2 SYGVKD. Trimming cost V 3 bases and J 5 bases, with 13 bases left between them.

This sequence joins TRBV4-1 and TRBJ1-1; D gene uncertain. Germline assignment: CDR1 MGHRA and CDR2 YSYEKL. The germline V and J ends were trimmed by 2 bases and 0 bases, with 13 bases remaining between them. The CDR3 contains 16 residues. CDR3 region: CASSQNPPPMNTEAFF. The CDR3 region has the DNA TGCGCCAGCAGCCAAAATCCCCCCCCGATGAACACTGAAGCTTTCTTT.

CDR3 in DNA: TGTGCCAGCAGCAGGGAGGGGAGGGGGCACCCCTACGAGCAGTACTTC. This sequence encodes CASSREGRGHPYEQYF. This sequence joins TRBV7-9 and TRBJ2-7; perhaps D is TRBD1 or TRBD2 (7 bases each). The CDR3 covers 16 residues. The V end was cut by 5 bases, the J end by 2 bases, with 19 bases between. Germline CDR1 SEHNR, CDR2 FQNEAQ (reference sequence).

In its sample, this clone was seen once. This rearrangement joins TRBV18 to TRBJ2-7, with D perhaps TRBD1 (5 bases). Deletions cut 2 bases from V and 0 bases from J, with 14 bases between. The germline gives CDR1 KGHSH, CDR2 LQKENI. The CDR3 length is 16 residues. The CDR3 bases are TGTGCCAGCTCACCAACCCCAGGGTACGGCTCCTACGAGCAGTACTTC. Protein sequence: CASSPTPGYGSYEQYF.

This chain uses TRBV5-1 with TRBJ2-7; D is unclear. V dropped 0 bases and J dropped 5 bases, with 6 bases sitting between them. This CDR3 is built from 12 residues. CDR1 is SGHRS, CDR2 YFSETQ, per germline. Here the CDR3 DNA reads TGCGCCAGCAGCTTGGGGAGAGACGAGCAGTACTTC. It yields the protein CASSLGRDEQYF.

This clone appeared once. This chain joins TRBV5-5 and TRBJ2-1, with D unclear. The length of the CDR3 is 16 residues. CDR1 and CDR2 (germline): SGHKS, YYEKEE (reference sequence). V was shortened by 0 bases and J by 3 bases, with 13 bases between the two germline ends. The CDR3 DNA reads TGTGCCAGCAGCTTGGTTGGGGATCCCCTCTACAATGAGCAGTTCTTC. Amino acid sequence: CASSLVGDPLYNEQFF.

CDR3: CASSPPGTYEQYF. DNA for the CDR3: TGTGCCAGCTCACCACCAGGGACCTACGAGCAGTACTTC. The chain combines TRBV18 with TRBJ2-7, with no clear D. The CDR3 consists of 13 residues. The germline V gene encodes CDR1 KGHSH and CDR2 LQKENI. V was shortened by 0 bases and J by 2 bases, with 5 bases between the two germline ends.

The rearrangement joins TRBV13 to TRBJ1-5, with a tentative D call TRBD1 (5 bases). CDR3 length equals 15 residues. CDR1 is PRHDT and CDR2 is FYEKMQ in the germline V gene (reference sequence). The germline V and J ends were trimmed by 4 bases and 3 bases, with 13 bases remaining between them. CDR3 in DNA: TGTGCCAGCAGCTGGCCCCGACAGCTCAATCAGCCCCAGCATTTT. It specifies CASSWPRQLNQPQHF.

V gene TRBV5-1 combines with J gene TRBJ2-3; unclear D gene. Germline V gene data show CDR1 as SGHRS and CDR2 as YFSETQ. V lost 2 bases, J lost 2 bases, and 3 bases lay in between. The CDR3 is 12 amino acids. CDR3 sequence reads: CASSLDTDTQYF. CDR3 DNA sequence: TGCGCCAGCAGCTTAGACACAGATACGCAGTATTTT.

This clone was picked up a small number of times. The V gene is TRBV5-1, the J gene TRBJ1-1; 7 positions match TRBD1. The CDR3 is made up of 13 amino acids. CDR1 is SGHRS and CDR2 is YFSETQ in the germline V gene. The junction had 4 bases not matched to a gene; V was cut back by 1 base and J by 7 bases. The DNA of the CDR3 is TGCGCCAGCAGCTTGTACGGGACAGTTGAAGCTTTCTTT. It translates to CASSLYGTVEAFF. The complete variable domain, with remaining parts taken from reference TRBV5-1 and TRBJ1-1, reads KAGVTQTPRYLIKTRGQQVTLSCSPISGHRSVSWYQQTPGQGLQFLFEYFSETQRNKGNFPGRFSGRQFSNSRSEMNVSTLELGDSALYLCASSLYGTVEAFFGQGTRLTVV.

The rearrangement uses TRBV23-1 and TRBJ1-1; D is possibly TRBD1 (6 bases). TRBV23-1 is given ORF status, its function remaining uncertain. V was trimmed by 8 bases and J by 5 bases, leaving 18 bases between them. The CDR3 consists of 14 residues. In DNA, the CDR3 is TGCGCCAGCGGCCCCAAAACAGGGAGTACTGAAGCTTTCTTT. It yields the protein CASGPKTGSTEAFF.

The chain joins TRBV28 to TRBJ2-3; 10 nucleotides line up with TRBD2. The CDR3 is made up of 16 amino acids. Germline V gene lookup returns CDR1 MDHEN and CDR2 SYDVKM. V shed 5 bases, J shed 9 bases, and the junction held 14 bases outside the gene matches. The CDR3 sequence is CASSLGLAEMFWTQYF. In nucleotides, the CDR3 is TGTGCCAGCAGTCTTGGACTAGCGGAGATGTTTTGGACGCAGTATTTT.

This chain joins TRBV6-1 and TRBJ1-3; no clear D gene. The CDR3 spans 17 residues. Germline values: CDR1 MNHNS, CDR2 SASEGT. Trimming left V 3 bases short and J 0 bases short, with 15 bases between. This CDR3 reads CASSDLPFTSSGNTIYF. The CDR3, as DNA: TGTGCCAGCAGTGACCTCCCCTTTACGTCCTCTGGAAACACCATATATTTT.

V is TRBV23-1 and J is TRBJ2-7; no definite D call. TRBV23-1 is treated as an ORF (open reading frame) with a function not yet certain. Trimming stripped 4 bases from V and 2 bases from J, with 18 bases between. The CDR3 loop spans 16 amino acids. CDR3 amino acids: CASSPPYSALTYEQYF. DNA of the CDR3: TGCGCCAGCAGTCCCCCATACTCCGCGTTGACCTACGAGCAGTACTTC.